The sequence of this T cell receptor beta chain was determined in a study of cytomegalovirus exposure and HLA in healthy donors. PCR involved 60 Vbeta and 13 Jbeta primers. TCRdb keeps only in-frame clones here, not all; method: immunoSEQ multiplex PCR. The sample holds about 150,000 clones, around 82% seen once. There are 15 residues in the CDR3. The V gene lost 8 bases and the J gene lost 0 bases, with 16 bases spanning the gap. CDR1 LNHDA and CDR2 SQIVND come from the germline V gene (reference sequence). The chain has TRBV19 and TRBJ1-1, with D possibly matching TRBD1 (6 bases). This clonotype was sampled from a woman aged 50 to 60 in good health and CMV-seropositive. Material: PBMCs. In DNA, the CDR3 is TGTGCCAGTCGAAGGGGGGGCACCATGAACACTGAAGCTTTCTTT. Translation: CASRRGGTMNTEAFF.